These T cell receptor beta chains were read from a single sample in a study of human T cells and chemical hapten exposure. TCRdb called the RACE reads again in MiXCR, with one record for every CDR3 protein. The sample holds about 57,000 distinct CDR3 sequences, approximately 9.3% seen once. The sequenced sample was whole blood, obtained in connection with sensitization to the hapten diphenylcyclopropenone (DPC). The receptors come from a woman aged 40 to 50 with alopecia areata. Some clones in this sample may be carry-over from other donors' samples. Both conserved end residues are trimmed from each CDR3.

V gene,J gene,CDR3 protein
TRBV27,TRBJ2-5,ASSPGLAGSPGETQY
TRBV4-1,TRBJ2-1,ASSQVFGGSGNNEQF
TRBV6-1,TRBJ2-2,ASPGHATTGELF
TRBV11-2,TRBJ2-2,ASSLVGGRGELF
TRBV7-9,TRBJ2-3,ASSLRLGTDTQY
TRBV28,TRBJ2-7,ASRQSYEQY
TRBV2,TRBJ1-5,ASSGGQFRNQPQH
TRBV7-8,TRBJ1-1,ASSLRVVTSGVVAAF
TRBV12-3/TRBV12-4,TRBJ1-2,ASSDQDRYYGYT
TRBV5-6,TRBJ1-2,ASSSGNSNYGYT
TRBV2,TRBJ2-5,ARGTGGMETQY
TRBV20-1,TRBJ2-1,SARGIAGAYNEQF
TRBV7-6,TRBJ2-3,ASSLRRGRGDTQY
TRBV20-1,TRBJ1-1,SARTGNTEAF
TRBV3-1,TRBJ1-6,ASSLQAYNSPLH
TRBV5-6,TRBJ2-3,ASSLPGGRDTQY
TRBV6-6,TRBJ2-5,ASSYGGGETQY
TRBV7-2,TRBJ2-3,ASISRGGQVDTQY
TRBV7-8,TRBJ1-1,ASSLGQGASQGTEAF
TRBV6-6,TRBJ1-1,ASKGQGMNTEAF
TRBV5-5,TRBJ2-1,ASSLRTALYNEQF
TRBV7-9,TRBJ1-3,ASSLRSRTFGNTIY
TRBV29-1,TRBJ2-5,SGSRLGGQETQY
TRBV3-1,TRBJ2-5,ASSQVTSGQETQY